A single sample gave rise to the 32 T cell receptor beta chains below, sequenced in a study of blood T cell repertoires in COVID-19. Sequenced by immunoSEQ multiplex PCR; TCRdb stores in-frame clones only, minus some. In the table there are approximately 190,000 clones, approximately 80% of which are singletons. Source material: peripheral blood. The receptor source for this set is a human donor with acute or convalescent COVID-19. The donor label of this sample is uncertain.

On this clone itself: Additional DNA sequences in this sample encode the identical CDR3. V usage is TRBV6-4 and J usage is TRBJ2-1; 14 bases match TRBD2. Trimming cost V 5 bases and J 8 bases; bases outside gene matches: 5. Per the germline V gene, CDR1 is MRHNA and CDR2 is SNTAGT. This CDR3 spans 15 amino acids. The CDR3 coding sequence is TGTGCCAGCAGTCCGGGACTAGCGGGAGTGGATGAGCAGTTCTTC. As protein: CASSPGLAGVDEQFF.

The gene calls are TRBV5-1 and TRBJ1-2, with D unresolved. V dropped 0 bases and J dropped 1 base, with 7 bases sitting between them. The germline CDR1 and CDR2 sequences are SGHRS and YFSETQ. The CDR3 is made up of 14 amino acids. For the CDR3, the DNA is TGCGCCAGCAGCTTGGAAGCCTTTAACTATGGCTACACCTTC. Encoded protein: CASSLEAFNYGYTF.

V gene TRBV25-1 combines with J gene TRBJ1-5, with D maybe TRBD1 (6 bases). Germline CDR1 and CDR2: MGHDK and SYGVNS. This CDR3 has 15 residues. With 6 bases removed from V and 3 bases from J, the gap between germline ends came to 15 bases. The CDR3 protein is CASSPGGQINQPQHF. CDR3 sequence (DNA): TGTGCCAGCAGCCCCGGGGGGCAAATCAATCAGCCCCAGCATTTT.

This clone was observed a few times. The chain joins TRBV2 to TRBJ1-1; D is possibly TRBD1 (6 bases). CDR1 SNHLY and CDR2 FYNNEI come from the germline V gene. V lost 7 bases and J lost 3, with 15 bases in between. The CDR3 has 14 amino acids. The CDR3 bases are TGTGCCAGCACCGTACAGGGATCGGACACTGAAGCTTTCTTT. Amino acid sequence: CASTVQGSDTEAFF.

This rearrangement joins TRBV9 to TRBJ2-2; 9 bases match TRBD2. CDR1 SGDLS and CDR2 YYNGEE come from the germline V gene. The CDR3 is 17 residues long. The V gene end was trimmed by 4 bases and the J gene end by 5 bases; junction bases not matched to a gene: 12. The CDR3: CASSPRWDSGGTGELFF. As DNA, the CDR3 is TGTGCCAGCAGCCCCAGATGGGATAGCGGGGGAACCGGGGAGCTGTTTTTT.

V and J are TRBV7-2 and TRBJ1-1; no definite D call. CDR1 SGHTA and CDR2 FQGNSA come from the germline V gene. Trimming cost V 3 bases and J 0 bases, with 8 bases left between them. The CDR3 covers 14 residues. Here the CDR3 reads CASSFFFLNTEAFF. CDR3 DNA sequence: TGTGCCAGCAGCTTTTTCTTCCTGAACACTGAAGCTTTCTTT. Full variable domain (rest looked up from reference TRBV7-2 and TRBJ1-1): GAGVSQSPSNKVTEKGKDVELRCDPISGHTALYWYRQSLGQGLEFLIYFQGNSAPDKSGLPSDRFSAERTGGSVSTLTIQRTQQEDSAVYLCASSFFFLNTEAFFGQGTRLTVV.

This clone was counted once. This chain connects TRBV3-1 (or the pseudogene TRBV3-2) to TRBJ1-6, with TRBD1 matching 7 bases. The CDR3 extends over 14 amino acids. Trimming cost V 6 bases and J 7 bases; bases outside gene matches: 6. Germline-derived CDR1 and CDR2 are LGHDT and YNNKEL (reference sequence). CDR3 coding DNA: TGTGCCAGCAGTACAGGGGCAGGGAATTCACCCCTCCACTTT. Amino acids: CASSTGAGNSPLHF.

The chain uses TRBV5-1 and TRBJ1-2; D uncertain. In germline, CDR1 is SGHRS, CDR2 YFSETQ. The CDR3 sequence is 16 residues long. V lost 1 base and J 0 bases, leaving 13 bases between the germline ends. CDR3 bases: TGCGCCAGCAGCTTGACAGCTGTAGTAGCTAACTATGGCTACACCTTC. It encodes CASSLTAVVANYGYTF.

The chain employs TRBV24-1 and TRBJ2-1, with D maybe TRBD2 (5 bases). The CDR3 spans 15 residues. Trimming removed 3 bases from V and 2 bases from J, with 10 bases in between. Germline V CDR1 and CDR2: KGHDR, SFDVKD. CDR3: CATSDRGGPYNEQFF. The CDR3 DNA follows: TGTGCCACCAGTGATCGAGGCGGGCCCTACAATGAGCAGTTCTTC.

The rearrangement joins TRBV7-6 to TRBJ2-2, with D possibly being TRBD1 (5 bases). The CDR3 consists of 17 residues. Germline V gives CDR1 SGHVS, CDR2 FNYEAQ. V was pared by 2 bases and J by 6 bases, with 19 bases between. CDR3 loop: CASSLLLGRAVAGELFF. The CDR3 nucleotides read TGTGCCAGCAGCTTACTCTTAGGCAGGGCAGTCGCCGGGGAGCTGTTTTTT.

The V gene is TRBV19, the J gene TRBJ1-4; TRBD1 matches at 7 bases. The V segment lost 5 bases and the J segment 10 bases; nucleotides outside the gene matches: 7. In germline, CDR1 is LNHDA, CDR2 SQIVND (reference sequence). This CDR3 has 13 amino acids. The CDR3 protein is CASSAGQDPKLFF. DNA of the CDR3: TGTGCCAGTAGTGCCGGACAGGACCCAAAACTGTTTTTT. The full variable domain, with the rest looked up from reference TRBV19 and TRBJ1-4, is DGGITQSPKYLFRKEGQNVTLSCEQNLNHDAMYWYRQDPGQGLRLIYYSQIVNDFQKGDIAEGYSVSREKKESFPLTVTSAQKNPTAFYLCASSAGQDPKLFFGSGTQLSVL.

The chain joins TRBV5-1 to TRBJ2-5; 8 bases agree with TRBD2. Per the germline V gene, CDR1 is SGHRS and CDR2 is YFSETQ. CDR3 length equals 15 residues. V shed 0 bases, J shed 5 bases, and the junction held 6 bases outside the gene matches. CDR3 sequence reads: CASSLEGSGKETQYF. The CDR3 nucleotides are TGCGCCAGCAGCTTGGAGGGTAGCGGGAAGGAGACCCAGTACTTC.

V gene TRBV19 combines with J gene TRBJ1-1, with TRBD1 as a possible D gene (5 bases). This CDR3 region has 14 residues. V was pared by 11 bases and J by 0 bases, with 16 bases between. Per the germline V gene, CDR1 is LNHDA and CDR2 is SQIVND (reference sequence). The CDR3 protein is CASFGGFLNTEAFF. The DNA for the CDR3 is TGTGCCTCTTTCGGGGGTTTTTTGAACACTGAAGCTTTCTTT.

V is TRBV7-3 and J is TRBJ1-1; weak D call: TRBD1 (5 bases). Germline V CDR1 and CDR2: SGHTA, FQGTGA. The CDR3 consists of 14 residues. V lost 2 bases to trimming and J lost 5 bases, with 12 bases between them. The chain's CDR3 is CASSLQGGGTEAFF. The CDR3 DNA sequence: TGTGCCAGCAGCTTACAGGGAGGAGGTACTGAAGCTTTCTTT.

A few counts support this clone. The genes are TRBV6-6 and TRBJ1-6; 8 bases match TRBD1. CDR1 is MNHNY, CDR2 SVGAGI, per germline (reference sequence). V trimming: 9 bases; J trimming: 6 bases; junction bases outside the gene matches: 7. This CDR3 contains 14 residues. The CDR3 here is CASVAGGRNSPLHF. The CDR3 DNA reads as TGTGCCAGTGTTGCAGGGGGCCGTAATTCACCCCTCCACTTT.

CDR3 coding DNA: TGCGCCAGCAGTGAGTCGAAGGAGGTTCCGAACACTGAAGCTTTCTTT. It encodes CASSESKEVPNTEAFF. The V and J genes are TRBV10-1 and TRBJ1-1, with D unresolved. V was clipped by 0 bases and J by 1 base, with 12 bases between them. CDR3 length: 16 amino acids. Germline values: CDR1 WNHNN, CDR2 SYGVQD (reference sequence).

This sequence joins TRBV7-9 and TRBJ2-7, with 9 bases that match TRBD2. From germline, CDR1 is SEHNR and CDR2 FQNEAQ (reference sequence). With V trimmed by 2 bases and J by 7 bases, 9 bases remained unmatched. This CDR3 is 15 amino acids long. The CDR3 sequence: CASSLQTSGPGEQYF. In DNA, the CDR3 is TGTGCCAGCAGCTTACAGACTAGCGGACCAGGAGAGCAGTACTTC.

The rearrangement joins TRBV11-3 to TRBJ1-1; D call uncertain. Trimming shortened V by 3 bases and J by 1 base, and 6 bases separated the two germline ends. The CDR3 loop spans 13 amino acids. In germline, CDR1 is SGHNT, CDR2 YENEEA. The DNA for the CDR3 is TGTGCCAGCAGCTTGCGGCAGAACACTGAAGCTTTCTTT. Its protein is CASSLRQNTEAFF.

CDR3 amino acids: CASSEEIHIQAFF. In DNA form, the CDR3 reads TGTGCCAGCAGTGAAGAAATACACATCCAAGCTTTCTTT. The chain couples TRBV6-1 to TRBJ1-1; no definite D call. V lost 1 base and J 9 bases, leaving 12 bases between the germline ends. The CDR3 length is 13 residues. Germline V gives CDR1 MNHNS, CDR2 SASEGT.

The rearrangement joins TRBV15 to TRBJ2-1, with D hard to call. Germline lookup yields CDR1 LNHNV and CDR2 YYDKDF (reference sequence). V dropped 8 bases and J dropped 0 bases, with 11 bases sitting between them. CDR3 length equals 14 residues. DNA for the CDR3: TGTGCCACCGCAGGTGGGTTCTCCTACAATGAGCAGTTCTTC. Protein: CATAGGFSYNEQFF. Together with reference TRBV15 and TRBJ2-1, the CDR3 gives the full variable domain: DAMVIQNPRYQVTQFGKPVTLSCSQTLNHNVMYWYQQKSSQAPKLLFHYYDKDFNNEADTPDNFQSRRPNTSFCFLDIRSPGLGDTAMYLCATAGGFSYNEQFFGPGTRLTVL.

The chain couples TRBV6-5 to TRBJ2-3; 14 bases are a match to TRBD2. The CDR3 contains 16 residues. Germline V gives CDR1 MNHEY, CDR2 SVGAGI. With 0 bases clipped from V and 5 bases from J, the junction kept 1 base outside the gene matches. The CDR3 DNA follows: TGTGCCAGCAGTTACTCGGGACTAGCGGGAGTAGATACGCAGTATTTT. Translation: CASSYSGLAGVDTQYF.

This chain connects TRBV27 to TRBJ1-1; 7 bases are a match to TRBD1. The V segment lost 2 bases and the J segment 0 bases; nucleotides outside the gene matches: 6. CDR1 and CDR2 (germline): MNHEY, SMNVEV (reference sequence). There are 16 residues in the CDR3. This CDR3 is CASSLRPGGLNTEAFF. In nucleotides, the CDR3 is TGTGCCAGCAGTTTACGGCCAGGGGGGTTGAACACTGAAGCTTTCTTT.

The chain uses TRBV6-5 and TRBJ1-2; D is uncertain. The germline gives CDR1 MNHEY, CDR2 SVGAGI. This CDR3 contains 13 residues. Deletions cut 7 bases from V and 3 bases from J, with 12 bases between. In nucleotides, the CDR3 is TGTGCCAGCATGAGCGGATTATACTATGGCTACACCTTC. It specifies CASMSGLYYGYTF.

CDR3 region: CASSSSVSSYNEQFF. The CDR3 DNA is TGTGCCAGCAGCTCGAGCGTTAGCTCCTACAATGAGCAGTTCTTC. The V gene is TRBV5-6, the J gene TRBJ2-1; D not certain. CDR1 and CDR2 (germline): SGHDT, YYEEEE. The CDR3 totals 15 residues. V was trimmed by 3 bases and J by 0 bases, leaving 10 bases between them.

The chain recombines TRBV15 with TRBJ2-1, with 7 bases identical to TRBD2. The V gene's germline CDR1 is LNHNV and CDR2 YYDKDF (reference sequence). The V and J ends lost 0 bases and 7 bases, in that order; junction bases with no gene match: 18. This CDR3 comprises 19 residues. The CDR3 coding sequence is TGTGCCACCAGCAGAGACCGGCTTAGACTACGGGAGGAAAAGAATGAGCAGTTCTTC. Protein product: CATSRDRLRLREEKNEQFF.

This chain connects TRBV11-2 to TRBJ2-7; D may be TRBD1 (5 bases). CDR3 length equals 16 residues. Looked up from germline, CDR1 is SGHAT and CDR2 is FQNNGV. V lost 5 bases, J lost 0 bases, and 17 bases lay in between. CDR3: CASSPGVGRSSYEQYF. CDR3 bases: TGTGCCAGCAGCCCAGGTGTGGGGCGGAGCTCCTACGAGCAGTACTTC.

This clone came up a few times. This chain uses TRBV30 with TRBJ1-5, with TRBD1 identical over 7 bases. The CDR3 has 15 amino acids. The J segment lost 3 bases and the V segment lost 1 base, leaving 6 bases of the junction unmatched. Germline V gene lookup returns CDR1 GTSNPN and CDR2 SVGIG (reference sequence). As DNA, the CDR3 is TGTGCCTGGAGTGCCTTTGGGACAGTCAATCAGCCCCAGCATTTT. Residues: CAWSAFGTVNQPQHF.

The V and J genes are TRBV5-4 and TRBJ2-1, with 11 bases lining up with TRBD2. CDR1 is SGHNT, CDR2 YYREEE, per germline (reference sequence). CDR3 length: 15 residues. J gave up 2 bases and V 5 bases, and 3 bases lay outside the gene matches. CDR3 bases: TGTGCCAGCAGATTAGCGGGAGGGACCTACAATGAGCAGTTCTTC. This gives the protein CASRLAGGTYNEQFF.

The genes are TRBV6-6 and TRBJ2-5; perhaps TRBD2 as D (6 bases). Germline V gene lookup returns CDR1 MNHNY and CDR2 SVGAGI (reference sequence). This CDR3 spans 12 amino acids. V lost 0 bases and J lost 11, with 10 bases in between. The CDR3 DNA is TGTGCCAGCAGTTACTCGGAGGGAGCTCAGTACTTC. Its translation: CASSYSEGAQYF.

At least ten counts were recorded for this clone. J is TRBJ2-7 and V is TRBV30, with TRBD2 matching over 9 bases. The V segment lost 0 bases and the J segment 7 bases; nucleotides outside the gene matches: 16. The CDR3 runs to 17 residues. Germline CDR1 and CDR2: GTSNPN and SVGIG (reference sequence). DNA for the CDR3: TGTGCCTGGAGTGTAAGGGGTAGCGGGAGTCCCTCGGGGGAGCAGTACTTC. The encoded protein is CAWSVRGSGSPSGEQYF. The full variable domain, rest sourced from reference TRBV30 and TRBJ2-7, is SQTIHQWPATLVQPVGSPLSLECTVEGTSNPNLYWYRQAAGRGLQLLFYSVGIGQISSEVPQNLSASRPQDRQFILSSKKLLLSDSGFYLCAWSVRGSGSPSGEQYFGPGTRLTVT.

This rearrangement joins TRBV13 to TRBJ1-2; 7 positions agree with TRBD1. The CDR3 covers 15 residues. V lost 5 bases and J lost 2; bases outside the gene matches: 8. Germline V gives CDR1 PRHDT, CDR2 FYEKMQ (reference sequence). The CDR3 DNA reads as TGTGCCAGCAGCAGGACAGGTTCCCCCAACTATGGCTACACCTTC. It codes for CASSRTGSPNYGYTF.

V and J are TRBV21-1 and TRBJ2-7; the DNA was not used to check the table's D call, TRBD1. TRBV21-1 is shown as a pseudogene. This CDR3 is built from 14 residues. The CDR3 bases are TGTGCCAGCAGCATTGGACAGGGTTATCACGAGCAGTACTTC. Translated, it gives CASSIGQGYHEQYF.